One sample yielded the 23 T cell receptor beta chains listed below, sequenced in a study of T cell responses to AZD1222 COVID-19 vaccine. Generated by immunoSEQ multiplex PCR, the TCRdb table keeps only in-frame clones and is missing some. The table has approximately 150,000 clones, about 90% seen once. The sequencing used peripheral blood, collected 28 days after the second AZD1222 dose. These receptors were taken from an adult who received the AZD1222 COVID-19 vaccine.

This sequence joins TRBV19 and TRBJ1-4; 7 bases fit TRBD1. The CDR3 consists of 15 residues. Trimming took 7 bases from V and 8 from J; bases not matched to a gene: 13. Germline V lookup: CDR1 LNHDA, CDR2 SQIVND (reference sequence). CDR3: CASTPDRDEREKLFF. Written as DNA, the CDR3 is TGTGCCAGTACACCCGACAGGGACGAGAGAGAAAAACTGTTTTTT.

The rearrangement links TRBV5-1 to TRBJ2-2; the match to TRBD1 covers 7 bases. Germline V gene lookup returns CDR1 SGHRS and CDR2 YFSETQ. The CDR3 has 17 amino acids. The ends lost 6 bases at V and 3 bases at J; junction bases unmatched: 14. Written as DNA, the CDR3 is TGCGCCAGCACGGGTGTACCCGGCGACAGGGACACCGGGGAGCTGTTTTTT. Encoded protein: CASTGVPGDRDTGELFF.

The J gene is TRBJ1-4, the V gene TRBV7-3; the D is unclear. The ends were cut back, 5 bases at V and 8 bases at J, with 12 bases in the middle. Germline V lookup: CDR1 SGHTA, CDR2 FQGTGA. The CDR3 has 13 amino acids. CDR3 in DNA: TGTGCCAGCAGCCCCGTGGCGCTGGAAAAACTGTTTTTT. It yields the protein CASSPVALEKLFF.

The chain recombines TRBV28 with TRBJ1-4; TRBD1 aligns across 9 bases. Looked up from germline, CDR1 is MDHEN and CDR2 is SYDVKM. The J segment lost 3 bases and the V segment lost 5 bases, leaving 10 bases of the junction unmatched. This CDR3 is built from 17 residues. CDR3 sequence reads: CASSKSGTGLPNEKLFF. CDR3 in DNA: TGTGCCAGCAGTAAATCCGGGACAGGGTTACCTAATGAAAAACTGTTTTTT.

The chain joins TRBV28 to TRBJ1-5; 7 bases agree with TRBD1. The CDR3 runs to 16 residues. Germline V CDR1 and CDR2: MDHEN, SYDVKM. Unmatched junction bases numbered 8, after V lost 4 bases and J lost 2 bases. This chain's CDR3 is CASSSQGTIGNQPQHF. The CDR3 coding sequence is TGTGCCAGCAGTTCACAGGGGACGATCGGCAATCAGCCCCAGCATTTT.

This clone was recorded only once. This chain uses TRBV10-2 with TRBJ2-3; TRBD2 aligns across 16 bases. Unmatched junction bases numbered 6, after V lost 8 bases and J lost 1 base. Germline lookup yields CDR1 WSHSY and CDR2 SAAADI. This CDR3 is built from 17 residues. CDR3 coding DNA: TGCGCCAGCCGGGGACTAGCGGGGGGGCTCGGCACAGATACGCAGTATTTT. It yields the protein CASRGLAGGLGTDTQYF.

The chain uses TRBV29-1 and TRBJ1-2, with TRBD1 as a possible D gene (6 bases). The CDR3 contains 14 residues. Between the trimmed V and J ends, which lost 4 bases and 8 bases, there was a span of 20 bases. Germline CDR1 reads SQVTM; CDR2 reads ANQGSEA. The CDR3 sequence is CSVAPLYRVGGYTF. As DNA, the CDR3 is TGCAGCGTTGCCCCCCTATACAGGGTTGGAGGCTACACCTTC.

V is TRBV18 and J is TRBJ2-3, with D perhaps matching TRBD2 (6 bases). This CDR3 has 13 amino acids. CDR1 is KGHSH, CDR2 LQKENI, per germline. The ends were cut back, 6 bases at V and 1 base at J, with 8 bases in the middle. CDR3: CASSPGGTDTQYF. In DNA, the CDR3 is TGTGCCAGCTCCCCGGGGGGCACAGATACGCAGTATTTT.

The genes are TRBV5-1 and TRBJ1-4; no reliable D call. CDR3 length: 14 amino acids. Trimming stripped 4 bases from V and 1 base from J, with 8 bases between. Germline loops: CDR1 SGHRS, CDR2 YFSETQ. The CDR3 bases are TGCGCCAGCAGCCCGGGCGGAACTAATGAAAAACTGTTTTTT. Translation: CASSPGGTNEKLFF.

This clone was seen only a few times. The chain combines TRBV18 with TRBJ1-1; D is undetermined. V gave up 1 base and J gave up 1 base, with 13 bases separating them. Germline V CDR1 and CDR2: KGHSH, LQKENI. There are 16 residues in the CDR3. The CDR3 protein is CASSPRSETKNTEAFF. In DNA form, the CDR3 reads TGTGCCAGCTCACCACGGTCAGAAACGAAGAACACTGAAGCTTTCTTT.

The V call is TRBV5-1, the J call TRBJ2-3; possible D gene TRBD1, 5 bases. The CDR3 is 14 residues long. V lost 1 base and J 2 bases, leaving 8 bases between the germline ends. CDR1 and CDR2 (germline): SGHRS, YFSETQ. Here the CDR3 reads CASSLRGATDTQYF. In DNA form, the CDR3 reads TGCGCCAGCAGCTTGAGGGGTGCCACAGATACGCAGTATTTT.

The chain joins TRBV5-1 to TRBJ1-2, with D maybe TRBD1 (5 bases). The V and J ends lost 4 bases and 4 bases respectively, with 14 bases between them. CDR1 is SGHRS and CDR2 is YFSETQ in the germline V gene. This CDR3 spans 14 amino acids. CDR3 in amino acids: CASSPTDRIYGYTF. For the CDR3, the DNA is TGCGCCAGCAGCCCGACAGACCGCATCTATGGCTACACCTTC.

The V gene is TRBV12-3 or TRBV12-4, the J gene TRBJ1-2; possible D gene TRBD1, 5 bases. This CDR3 comprises 13 residues. Deletions cut 0 bases from V and 12 bases from J, with 14 bases between. This chain's CDR3 is CASSLARDGEHTF. As DNA, the CDR3 is TGTGCCAGCAGTTTAGCGCGGGACGGCGAGCACACCTTC.

This rearrangement joins TRBV7-9 to TRBJ2-7, with TRBD1 matching 7 bases. Germline CDR1 SEHNR, CDR2 FQNEAQ (reference sequence). There are 15 residues in the CDR3. Trimming took 1 base from V and 0 from J; bases not matched to a gene: 3. The chain's CDR3 is CASSLGGGRSYEQYF. In nucleotides, the CDR3 is TGTGCCAGCAGCTTAGGAGGGGGCCGCTCCTACGAGCAGTACTTC.

The chain carries TRBV7-9 and TRBJ2-2; no firm D call. CDR1 SEHNR and CDR2 FQNEAQ come from the germline V gene (reference sequence). V gave up 2 bases and J gave up 7 bases, with 14 bases separating them. This CDR3 is 15 amino acids long. The CDR3 reads CASSLIMALHGELFF. For the CDR3, the DNA is TGTGCCAGCAGCTTAATCATGGCCCTCCACGGGGAGCTGTTTTTT. Full variable domain (outside the CDR3, taken from reference TRBV7-9 and TRBJ2-2): DTGVSQNPRHKITKRGQNVTFRCDPISEHNRLYWYRQTLGQGPEFLTYFQNEAQLEKSRLLSDRFSAERPKGSFSTLEIQRTEQGDSAMYLCASSLIMALHGELFFGEGSRLTVL.

The genes are TRBV10-1 and TRBJ1-4, with D perhaps TRBD1 (5 bases). Germline V gives CDR1 WNHNN, CDR2 SYGVQD (reference sequence). Trimming stripped 4 bases from V and 11 bases from J, with 11 bases between. There are 12 residues in the CDR3. The CDR3 reads CASSADGGKLFF. The DNA for the CDR3 is TGCGCCAGCAGTGCCGATGGGGGGAAACTGTTTTTT.

CDR3 sequence (DNA): TGTGCCAGCAGCTCCCCCAGGGGGGTTACTGAGCAGTTCTTC. Its translation is CASSSPRGVTEQFF. The chain uses TRBV7-9 and TRBJ2-1, with D perhaps TRBD1 (7 bases). With 4 bases removed from V and 9 bases from J, the gap between germline ends came to 16 bases. Germline V lookup: CDR1 SEHNR, CDR2 FQNEAQ (reference sequence). The CDR3 spans 14 residues. Supplemented by reference TRBV7-9 and TRBJ2-1, the full variable domain reads DTGVSQNPRHKITKRGQNVTFRCDPISEHNRLYWYRQTLGQGPEFLTYFQNEAQLEKSRLLSDRFSAERPKGSFSTLEIQRTEQGDSAMYLCASSSPRGVTEQFFGPGTRLTVL.

The chain carries TRBV2 and TRBJ2-7; 7 bases fit TRBD1. CDR3 length: 14 amino acids. Germline lookup yields CDR1 SNHLY and CDR2 FYNNEI. V trimming: 8 bases; J trimming: 3 bases; junction bases outside the gene matches: 10. CDR3 loop: CASSPVRGHYEQYF. The CDR3 DNA reads TGTGCCAGCTCCCCAGTAAGGGGGCACTACGAGCAGTACTTC.

The chain uses TRBV4-2 and TRBJ2-7; TRBD2 aligns across 7 bases. Germline V gene lookup returns CDR1 LGHNA and CDR2 YNFKEQ. The CDR3 length is 16 residues. J lost 0 bases, V lost 0 bases, and 5 bases had no gene match. CDR3 region: CASSQERASGSYEQYF. For the CDR3, the DNA is TGTGCCAGCAGCCAAGAGCGGGCTAGCGGCTCCTACGAGCAGTACTTC.

The genes are TRBV19 and TRBJ2-2, with D possibly called TRBD1 or TRBD2 (5 bases each). V was pared by 5 bases and J by 6 bases, with 16 bases between. CDR1 is LNHDA and CDR2 is SQIVND in the germline V gene (reference sequence). The CDR3 extends over 15 amino acids. CDR3 loop: CASSASTGGAGELFF. The CDR3, as DNA: TGTGCCAGTAGTGCGTCAACAGGAGGTGCCGGGGAGCTGTTTTTT. Drawing the rest from reference TRBV19 and TRBJ2-2, the complete variable domain is DGGITQSPKYLFRKEGQNVTLSCEQNLNHDAMYWYRQDPGQGLRLIYYSQIVNDFQKGDIAEGYSVSREKKESFPLTVTSAQKNPTAFYLCASSASTGGAGELFFGEGSRLTVL.

The chain uses TRBV7-2 and TRBJ1-4; TRBD1 agrees at 10 bases. Germline CDR1 is SGHTA and CDR2 is FQGNSA. V lost 4 bases, J lost 6 bases, and 8 bases stayed unmatched. The CDR3 length is 16 residues. CDR3 nucleotides: TGTGCCAGCAGCTCTCGTTCCGGGACAGGGGATGAAAAACTGTTTTTT. Its translation is CASSSRSGTGDEKLFF. The complete variable domain, with remaining parts taken from reference TRBV7-2 and TRBJ1-4, reads GAGVSQSPSNKVTEKGKDVELRCDPISGHTALYWYRQSLGQGLEFLIYFQGNSAPDKSGLPSDRFSAERTGGSVSTLTIQRTQQEDSAVYLCASSSRSGTGDEKLFFGSGTQLSVL.

The chain combines TRBV3-1 (or the pseudogene TRBV3-2) with TRBJ2-1, with 8 bases matching TRBD1. The CDR3 sequence is 16 residues long. Germline trimming cut 7 bases from V and 2 bases from J; bases unmatched to any gene: 10. Germline V gene data show CDR1 as LGHDT and CDR2 as YNNKEL (reference sequence). The CDR3 loop is CASTPFTGGAYNEQFF. The DNA for the CDR3 is TGTGCCAGCACCCCATTTACAGGGGGTGCCTACAATGAGCAGTTCTTC.

This clone was counted a single time. This chain connects TRBV5-4 to TRBJ2-1; perhaps D is TRBD1 or TRBD2 (5 bases each). Trimming left V 2 bases short and J 6 bases short, with 15 bases between. Germline assignment: CDR1 SGHNT and CDR2 YYREEE (reference sequence). The CDR3 loop spans 15 amino acids. This CDR3 reads CASSLGAGTINEQFF. Here the CDR3 DNA reads TGTGCCAGCAGCTTAGGCGCAGGGACCATCAATGAGCAGTTCTTC.